The text below deals with one TCR beta chain. The data were produced by immunoSEQ multiplex PCR, yet TCRdb's version contains in-frame clones alone and is incomplete. The sample records approximately 470,000 clones, about nine tenths being singletons. J gave up 4 bases and V 5 bases, and 5 bases lay outside the gene matches. The CDR3 consists of 15 residues. CDR1 is LGHDT and CDR2 is YNNKEL in the germline V gene (reference sequence). The data belong to a study of blood T cell repertoires in COVID-19. The sample was PBMCs or T cells enriched from blood (not recorded which). This chain links TRBV3-1 (or the pseudogene TRBV3-2) with TRBJ2-7; 13 bases line up with TRBD2. The TCR was taken from a young woman who had recovered from COVID-19. The DNA for the CDR3 is TGTGCCAGCAGCGTCGGGACTAGCGGGGCGTACGAGCAGTACTTC. Amino acid sequence: CASSVGTSGAYEQYF.